This T cell receptor (beta chain) comes out of a study of blood T cell dynamics during melanoma immunotherapy. Across the study: First-line therapy was either pembrolizumab or nivolumab with ipilimumab for metastatic melanoma.

DNA loading was fixed at 300 to 350 ng for all bulk PBMC samples. This table comes from immunoSEQ multiplex PCR, and its TCRdb copy is limited to in-frame clones, with some not included. The data contain about 8,600 clones, approximately 83% of them seen just once; the ten biggest clones take up around 1%. This sample's time point: week 3, after first cycle of checkpoint inhibitor. Study results and caveats: PBMC repertoires of eventual disease-control patients split at W3 into clonality or diversity gains.

Points on this clone: Antigen specificity is unknown.

V lost 6 bases to trimming and J lost 4 bases, with 15 bases between them. CDR1 and CDR2 from the germline V gene are MNHNS and SASEGT. This CDR3 is 14 amino acids long. The chain is built from TRBV6-1 and TRBJ1-2, with D tentatively TRBD1 (5 bases). This specimen was blood, taken from a patient treated with checkpoint blockade. The TCR sequence derives from a human donor with melanoma. CDR3 in DNA: TGTGCCAGCAGAGAGACGGGGGGAGGCTATGGCTACACCTTC. Encoded protein: CASRETGGGYGYTF.